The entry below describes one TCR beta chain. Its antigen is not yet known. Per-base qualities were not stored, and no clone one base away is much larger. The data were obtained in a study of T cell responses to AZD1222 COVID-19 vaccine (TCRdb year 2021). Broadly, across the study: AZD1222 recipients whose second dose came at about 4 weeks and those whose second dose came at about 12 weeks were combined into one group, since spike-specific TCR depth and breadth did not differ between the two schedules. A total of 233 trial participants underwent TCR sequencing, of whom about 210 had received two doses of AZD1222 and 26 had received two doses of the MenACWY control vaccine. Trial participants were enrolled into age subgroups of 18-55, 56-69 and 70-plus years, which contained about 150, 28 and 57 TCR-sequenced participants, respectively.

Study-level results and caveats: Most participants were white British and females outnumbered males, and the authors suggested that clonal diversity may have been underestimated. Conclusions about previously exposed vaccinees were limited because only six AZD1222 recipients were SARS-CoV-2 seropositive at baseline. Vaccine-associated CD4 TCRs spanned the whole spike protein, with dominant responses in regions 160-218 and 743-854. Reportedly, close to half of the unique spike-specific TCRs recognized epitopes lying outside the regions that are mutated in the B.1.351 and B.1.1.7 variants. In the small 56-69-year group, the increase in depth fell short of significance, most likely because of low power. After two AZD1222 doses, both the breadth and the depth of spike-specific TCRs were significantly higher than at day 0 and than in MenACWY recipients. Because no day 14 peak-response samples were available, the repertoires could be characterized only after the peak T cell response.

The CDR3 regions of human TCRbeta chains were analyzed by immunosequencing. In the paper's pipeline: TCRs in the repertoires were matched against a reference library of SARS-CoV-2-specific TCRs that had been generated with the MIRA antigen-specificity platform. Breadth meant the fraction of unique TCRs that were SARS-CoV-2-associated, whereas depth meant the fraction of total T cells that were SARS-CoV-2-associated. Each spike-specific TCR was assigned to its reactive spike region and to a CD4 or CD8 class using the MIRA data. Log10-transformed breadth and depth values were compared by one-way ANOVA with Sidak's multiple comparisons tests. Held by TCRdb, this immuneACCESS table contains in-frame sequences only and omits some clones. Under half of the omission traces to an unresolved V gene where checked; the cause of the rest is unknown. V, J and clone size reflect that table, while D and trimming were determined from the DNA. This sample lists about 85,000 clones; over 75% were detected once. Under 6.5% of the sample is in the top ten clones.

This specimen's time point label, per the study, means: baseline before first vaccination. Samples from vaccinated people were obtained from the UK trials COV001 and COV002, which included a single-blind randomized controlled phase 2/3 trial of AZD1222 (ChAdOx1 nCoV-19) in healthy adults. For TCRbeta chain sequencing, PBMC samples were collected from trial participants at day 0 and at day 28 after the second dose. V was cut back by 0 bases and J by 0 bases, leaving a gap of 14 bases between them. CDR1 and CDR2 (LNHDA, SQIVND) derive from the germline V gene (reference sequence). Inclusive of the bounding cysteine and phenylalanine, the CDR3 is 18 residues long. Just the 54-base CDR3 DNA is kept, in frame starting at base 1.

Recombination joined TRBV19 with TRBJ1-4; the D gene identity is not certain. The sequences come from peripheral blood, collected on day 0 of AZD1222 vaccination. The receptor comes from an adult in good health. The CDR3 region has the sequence CASSIDRILGATNEKLFF. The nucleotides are TGTGCCAGTAGTATAGACAGGATTCTGGGTGCAACTAATGAAAAACTGTTTTTT.